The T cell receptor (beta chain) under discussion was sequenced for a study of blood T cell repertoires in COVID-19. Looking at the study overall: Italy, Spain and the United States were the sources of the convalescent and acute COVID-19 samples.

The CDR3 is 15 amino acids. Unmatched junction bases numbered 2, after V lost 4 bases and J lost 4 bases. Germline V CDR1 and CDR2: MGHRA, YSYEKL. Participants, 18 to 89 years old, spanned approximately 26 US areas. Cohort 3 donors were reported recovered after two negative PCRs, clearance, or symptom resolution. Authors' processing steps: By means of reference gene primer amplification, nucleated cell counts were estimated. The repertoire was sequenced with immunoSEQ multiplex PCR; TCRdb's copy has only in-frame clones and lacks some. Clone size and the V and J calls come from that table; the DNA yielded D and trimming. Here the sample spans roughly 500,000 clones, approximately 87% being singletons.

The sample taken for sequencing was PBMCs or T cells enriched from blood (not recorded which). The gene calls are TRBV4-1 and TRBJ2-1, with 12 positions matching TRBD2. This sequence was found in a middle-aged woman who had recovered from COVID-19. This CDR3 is CASSLLAGGYNEQFF. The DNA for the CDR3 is TGCGCCAGCAGCCTCCTAGCGGGAGGGTACAATGAGCAGTTCTTC.